The 28 T cell receptor beta chains listed next were all sequenced from one sample in a study of cytomegalovirus exposure and HLA in healthy donors. PCR employed 60 Vbeta and 13 Jbeta primers. Some clones are missing from TCRdb's copy, which holds only in-frame ones; the method was immunoSEQ multiplex PCR. The profile covers 170,000 or so clones, with approximately 82% appearing a single time and roughly 6.5% taken by the ten largest. Sequencing input: PBMCs. The receptor source for this set is a man over 45 in good health and CMV-seropositive.

The V call is TRBV7-2, the J call TRBJ1-6; D is unresolved. CDR1 is SGHTA and CDR2 is FQGNSA in the germline V gene. The CDR3 runs 13 residues. Between the trimmed V and J ends, which lost 1 base and 7 bases, there was a span of 5 bases. CDR3 DNA sequence: TGTGCCAGCAGCTTAGTACAGAATTCACCCCTCCACTTT. This codes for CASSLVQNSPLHF.

A few counts support this clone. The same CDR3 also results from other DNA sequences found in this sample. The V gene is TRBV18, the J gene TRBJ2-6; TRBD1 matches 10 bases. Trimming removed 1 base from V and 0 bases from J; junction bases left unmatched: 3. The CDR3 totals 18 residues. The germline gives CDR1 KGHSH, CDR2 LQKENI. The CDR3 DNA reads as TGTGCCAGCTCACCACGGGGACAGGGGAGCTCTGGGGCCAACGTCCTGACTTTC. Amino acid sequence: CASSPRGQGSSGANVLTF. Together with reference TRBV18 and TRBJ2-6, the CDR3 gives the full variable domain: NAGVMQNPRHLVRRRGQEARLRCSPMKGHSHVYWYRQLPEEGLKFMVYLQKENIIDESGMPKERFSAEFPKEGPSILRIQQVVRGDSAAYFCASSPRGQGSSGANVLTFGAGSRLTVL.

The gene calls are TRBV2 and TRBJ2-5, with 9 bases that match TRBD1. V lost 6 bases and J lost 2; bases outside the gene matches: 7. Germline V gene sequence: CDR1 SNHLY, CDR2 FYNNEI. The CDR3 contains 15 residues. The CDR3 region has the DNA TGTGCCAGCAGAAAAGCCGGGACAGGGCAAGAGACCCAGTACTTC. Its translation: CASRKAGTGQETQYF.

This chain connects TRBV19 to TRBJ2-1; the match to TRBD1 covers 9 bases. V gave up 9 bases and J gave up 3 bases; unmatched junction bases: 18. The CDR3 extends over 18 amino acids. Per germline, CDR1 LNHDA and CDR2 SQIVND (reference sequence). The CDR3 is CASSPKKTGTGIYNEQFF. The CDR3 nucleotides read TGTGCCAGCTCTCCCAAGAAAACCGGGACAGGGATCTACAATGAGCAGTTCTTC.

The V gene is TRBV4-1, the J gene TRBJ1-1; 8 positions match TRBD1. The V segment lost 4 bases and the J segment 5 bases; nucleotides outside the gene matches: 3. The CDR3 contains 13 residues. The germline V gene encodes CDR1 MGHRA and CDR2 YSYEKL. CDR3 protein: CASSRRDRTEAFF. The CDR3, as DNA: TGCGCCAGCAGCCGCAGGGACAGGACTGAAGCTTTCTTT.

The genes are TRBV7-6 and TRBJ2-1; 12 nucleotides line up with TRBD2. The V gene's germline CDR1 is SGHVS and CDR2 FNYEAQ. CDR3 length: 15 amino acids. V shed 4 bases, J shed 9 bases, and the junction held 7 bases outside the gene matches. The chain's CDR3 is CASSSLAGGNAEQFF. The CDR3 nucleotides are TGTGCCAGCAGCTCACTAGCGGGAGGTAATGCTGAGCAGTTCTTC.

The gene calls are TRBV4-1 and TRBJ1-6, with D possibly TRBD1 on 5 matching bases. V was clipped by 4 bases and J by 8 bases, with 24 bases between them. From germline, CDR1 is MGHRA and CDR2 YSYEKL. This CDR3 spans 18 amino acids. The DNA of the CDR3 is TGCGCCAGCAGCCCTCGCCTTTTTTTCAGGGAAGGTTATTCACCCCTCCACTTT. Its translation is CASSPRLFFREGYSPLHF.

This clone came up a few times. This chain joins TRBV11-3 and TRBJ2-2; 15 nucleotides align to TRBD2. V shed 2 bases, J shed 6 bases, and the junction held 1 base outside the gene matches. CDR3 length: 16 residues. CDR1 is SGHNT, CDR2 YENEEA, per germline. The CDR3 protein is CASSLRTSGRAGELFF. Written as DNA, the CDR3 is TGTGCCAGCAGCTTAAGGACTAGCGGGAGGGCCGGGGAGCTGTTTTTT.

The chain links TRBV7-9 to TRBJ1-4; D remains unclear. Trimming pared 4 bases from V and 4 bases from J, leaving 10 bases between. The CDR3 loop spans 14 amino acids. Germline loops: CDR1 SEHNR, CDR2 FQNEAQ (reference sequence). The CDR3, as DNA: TGTGCCAGCAGCTCCCGAGAGGATAATGAAAAACTGTTTTTT. Its protein product is CASSSREDNEKLFF.

This chain uses TRBV11-2 with TRBJ2-1; weak D call: TRBD1 (5 bases). The CDR3 is 15 residues long. Germline V gene lookup returns CDR1 SGHAT and CDR2 FQNNGV. Trimming pared 1 base from V and 7 bases from J, leaving 14 bases between. The CDR3 region has the DNA TGTGCCAGCAGCTTAGTCGGCCAGGGCGGAAATGAGCAGTTCTTC. Translation gives CASSLVGQGGNEQFF. Combining the CDR3 with reference TRBV11-2 and TRBJ2-1 gives the whole variable domain EAGVAQSPRYKIIEKRQSVAFWCNPISGHATLYWYQQILGQGPKLLIQFQNNGVVDDSQLPKDRFSAERLKGVDSTLKIQPAKLEDSAVYLCASSLVGQGGNEQFFGPGTRLTVL.

The genes are TRBV10-2 and TRBJ2-4, with 9 bases matching TRBD2. Germline CDR1 reads WSHSY; CDR2 reads SAAADI. The junction had 7 bases not matched to a gene; V was cut back by 6 bases and J by 4 bases. This CDR3 contains 15 residues. In nucleotides, the CDR3 is TGCGCCAGCAGGAGTAGCGGGAGTTCTAAAAACATTCAGTACTTC. It encodes CASRSSGSSKNIQYF.

The rearrangement joins TRBV19 to TRBJ1-5; the D gene is possibly TRBD1 (6 bases). The V gene's germline CDR1 is LNHDA and CDR2 SQIVND (reference sequence). There are 13 residues in the CDR3. Trimming cost V 8 bases and J 1 base, with 9 bases left between them. The CDR3, as DNA: TGTGCCAGTTCAACAGGGAGCAATCAGCCCCAGCATTTT. This codes for CASSTGSNQPQHF.

The chain is built from TRBV5-6 and TRBJ1-6, with 7 bases fitting TRBD1. J was trimmed by 11 bases and V by 0 bases; bases with no gene match: 2. CDR1 is SGHDT and CDR2 is YYEEEE in the germline V gene. The CDR3 spans 13 residues. The CDR3 nucleotides read TGTGCCAGCAGCTTGGGCAGGGGGACACCCCTCCACTTT. Amino acid sequence: CASSLGRGTPLHF.

The J gene is TRBJ1-4, the V gene TRBV27, with 7 bases matching TRBD1. Trimming cost V 5 bases and J 3 bases; bases outside gene matches: 12. Germline V gives CDR1 MNHEY, CDR2 SMNVEV (reference sequence). This CDR3 has 17 amino acids. The CDR3 spells CASSPLTPGQPNEKLFF. CDR3 DNA sequence: TGTGCCAGCAGTCCACTAACCCCGGGACAGCCTAATGAAAAACTGTTTTTT.

CDR3 sequence: CATSRANLYEQYF. The DNA of the CDR3 is TGTGCCACCAGCAGAGCTAATCTTTACGAGCAGTACTTC. This chain uses TRBV15 with TRBJ2-7, with D hard to call. This CDR3 contains 13 residues. From germline, CDR1 is LNHNV and CDR2 YYDKDF (reference sequence). V was clipped by 1 base and J by 4 bases, with 8 bases between them.

The J gene is TRBJ1-1, the V gene TRBV29-1; D is perhaps TRBD1 (5 bases). Germline lookup yields CDR1 SQVTM and CDR2 ANQGSEA. Trimming removed 6 bases from V and 3 bases from J, with 5 bases in between. CDR3 length equals 10 residues. CDR3 sequence reads: CSVGDTEAFF. Here the CDR3 DNA reads TGCAGCGTAGGGGACACTGAAGCTTTCTTT.

The chain couples TRBV28 to TRBJ2-7, with TRBD1 identical over 9 bases. The junction had 8 bases not matched to a gene; V was cut back by 6 bases and J by 2 bases. From germline, CDR1 is MDHEN and CDR2 SYDVKM. The CDR3 loop spans 15 amino acids. CDR3 region: CASSSGTGLTYEQYV. CDR3 DNA: TGTGCCAGCAGCTCCGGGACAGGGCTAACCTACGAGCAGTACGTC.

The V and J genes are TRBV5-1 and TRBJ1-5; the match to TRBD1 covers 7 bases. This CDR3 contains 15 residues. Unmatched junction bases numbered 8, after V lost 4 bases and J lost 4 bases. CDR1 and CDR2 from the germline V gene are SGHRS and YFSETQ. The CDR3 region has the DNA TGCGCCAGCAGCATAATCCCGGGACAGAATCAGCCCCAGCATTTT. This sequence encodes CASSIIPGQNQPQHF.

The chain recombines TRBV5-6 with TRBJ2-2; D not certain. The CDR3 is 15 amino acids. Germline CDR1 and CDR2: SGHDT and YYEEEE. The V end was cut by 3 bases, the J end by 2 bases, with 11 bases between. The CDR3 loop is CASSSYPINTGELFF. CDR3 in DNA: TGTGCCAGCAGCTCCTATCCCATCAACACCGGGGAGCTGTTTTTT.

The V and J genes are TRBV5-1 and TRBJ1-1; TRBD1 matches 9 bases. The CDR3 sequence is 14 residues long. V lost 7 bases to trimming and J lost 1 base; unmatched junction nucleotides: 5. The V gene's germline CDR1 is SGHRS and CDR2 YFSETQ. CDR3 DNA sequence: TGCGCCAGCGGCAAACAGGGGGCGAACACTGAAGCTTTCTTT. This gives the protein CASGKQGANTEAFF.

V is TRBV5-1 and J is TRBJ1-2, with 9 positions matching TRBD1. This CDR3 is 15 amino acids long. The trim removed 0 bases at V and 7 bases at J, leaving 7 bases unmatched. Germline CDR1 SGHRS, CDR2 YFSETQ. The chain's CDR3 is CASSLVGQGGFGYTF. The CDR3, as DNA: TGCGCCAGCAGCTTGGTGGGACAGGGAGGGTTTGGCTACACCTTC.

This chain connects TRBV19 to TRBJ2-3, with unresolved D. The CDR3 consists of 15 residues. V was trimmed by 2 bases and J by 0 bases, leaving 9 bases between them. Per germline, CDR1 LNHDA and CDR2 SQIVND (reference sequence). CDR3 DNA sequence: TGTGCCAGTAGTATACTGGCCCCCAGCACAGATACGCAGTATTTT. Amino acid sequence: CASSILAPSTDTQYF.

This chain links TRBV11-3 with TRBJ1-2; 10 bases are shared with TRBD1. V lost 5 bases and J lost 7; bases outside the gene matches: 7. Germline CDR1 reads SGHNT; CDR2 reads YENEEA. This CDR3 has 14 amino acids. The CDR3 loop is CASSGDRGVSGYTF. DNA of the CDR3: TGTGCCAGCAGCGGGGACAGGGGAGTGAGTGGCTACACCTTC.

The J gene is TRBJ1-5, the V gene TRBV10-3; no definite D call. V lost 0 bases and J 5 bases, leaving 5 bases between the germline ends. Germline CDR1 reads ENHRY; CDR2 reads SYGVKD. This CDR3 has 13 residues. CDR3: CAISESSDQPQHF. In DNA, the CDR3 is TGTGCCATCAGTGAGTCGTCGGATCAGCCCCAGCATTTT.

This chain connects TRBV7-9 to TRBJ2-3, with D unresolved. Deletions cut 0 bases from V and 5 bases from J, with 6 bases between. This CDR3 has 13 residues. Germline values: CDR1 SEHNR, CDR2 FQNEAQ (reference sequence). The CDR3 sequence is CASSLASLDTQYF. DNA of the CDR3: TGTGCCAGCAGCTTAGCTTCGTTAGATACGCAGTATTTT.

This rearrangement joins TRBV18 to TRBJ1-4, with 10 positions matching TRBD1. Germline CDR1 and CDR2: KGHSH and LQKENI. The CDR3 is made up of 13 amino acids. After removal of 4 bases from V and 10 bases from J, the junction contained 3 bases not matched to a gene. This CDR3 is CASSRDRGGKLFF. CDR3 sequence (DNA): TGTGCCAGCTCACGGGACAGGGGAGGAAAACTGTTTTTT. Looking up the rest from reference TRBV18 and TRBJ1-4 gives the full variable domain: NAGVMQNPRHLVRRRGQEARLRCSPMKGHSHVYWYRQLPEEGLKFMVYLQKENIIDESGMPKERFSAEFPKEGPSILRIQQVVRGDSAAYFCASSRDRGGKLFFGSGTQLSVL.

The chain employs TRBV10-3 and TRBJ2-1, with 9 bases lining up with TRBD2. Germline V gene data show CDR1 as ENHRY and CDR2 as SYGVKD. The CDR3 runs 16 residues. V was clipped by 4 bases and J by 0 bases; unmatched bases: 4. In nucleotides, the CDR3 is TGTGCCATCAGTGGGACTAGCGCGAGCTCCTACAATGAGCAGTTCTTC. Translation: CAISGTSASSYNEQFF.

In its sample, this clone was seen a few times. V and J are TRBV2 and TRBJ1-3; D call uncertain. The germline CDR1 and CDR2 sequences are SNHLY and FYNNEI. The CDR3 has 15 residues. V shed 2 bases and J shed 0 bases, with 8 bases lying between them. CDR3: CASSERRNSGNTIYF. Here the CDR3 DNA reads TGTGCCAGCAGTGAAAGGAGGAACTCTGGAAACACCATATATTTT.